The sequence of this T cell receptor (beta chain) was determined in a study of identical twins. Study results and caveats: Monozygotic twin pairs showed more out-of-frame TCR alpha sharing than models estimated.

From the 5' RACE reads, TCRdb called clonotypes with MiXCR, one entry per CDR3 protein. The sample has roughly 770,000 distinct CDR3 sequences, over 15% seen once. Deletions cut 4 bases from V and 3 bases from J, with 19 bases between. This CDR3 has 16 residues. Per the germline V gene, CDR1 is DFQATT and CDR2 is SNEGSKA (reference sequence). This clonotype was recorded once. Antigen specificity is unknown. This sample was shared with a second study, whose subject was T cells expressing NK-cell markers. That source adds: Sorted CD3+CD56-NKG2C+, CD3+CD56+NKG2C+ and CD3+CD56+NKG2C- T cells supplied the TCR beta repertoires. Nothing established the HCMV specificity of expanded NKG2C+ T cell clones.

The sequencing input was PBMCs. V and J are TRBV20-1 and TRBJ2-1, with D unclear. This TCR was sampled from a woman aged 18-35 years in good health. The CDR3 loop is CSAKVRIVPNYNEQFF. CDR3 nucleotides: TGCAGTGCTAAGGTACGGATCGTACCGAACTACAATGAGCAGTTCTTC.